The present TCR beta chain was sequenced within a study of low-dose radiotherapy and immunotherapy resistance in tumors. Study in general: A dose of 0.5 Gy per fraction was delivered to Cohort 1 every 2 weeks, for a total of 6.5 Gy. Every two weeks, one day ahead of radiation and immunotherapy, cyclophosphamide 200 mg/m2 was given (intravenously).

TRAV and TRBV primers primed cDNA for both TCRalpha and TCRbeta. Both a constant-region primer and a V-primer adapter served to amplify TCRs across about 20 PCR cycles. TCRdb redid the calling of the reads with MiXCR, one entry per CDR3 protein. In the table there are roughly 30,000 distinct CDR3 sequences, 45% to 55% of which are singletons. Germline trimming cut 3 bases from V and 8 bases from J; bases unmatched to any gene: 12. CDR3 length: 16 residues. The germline CDR1 and CDR2 sequences are SGHRS and YFSETQ. Noted time point: after trial treatment. Treatment defined: LDRT plus nivolumab, ipilimumab, low-dose cyclophosphamide and aspirin (RACIN trial). As their treatment, donors received nivolumab, ipilimumab, aspirin, low-dose cyclophosphamide and low-dose radiotherapy. Eligible patients had advanced solid tumors lacking tumor-infiltrating lymphocytes.

The input for sequencing was PBMCs, taken after low-dose radiotherapy plus immunotherapy. The chain recombines TRBV5-1 with TRBJ2-1, with TRBD2 matching 9 bases. This clonotype originated in a male donor with gallbladder cancer. The CDR3 coding sequence is TGCGCCAGCAGCTCCCCATCGGCTAGCGGGGTATATGAGCAGTTCTTC. Protein: CASSSPSASGVYEQFF.